This record looks at one T cell receptor beta chain sequence and its context. The target antigen is unknown. This specimen comes from a study of T cell repertoires in cytomegalovirus infection. Study background: Public TCR beta signatures indicated both CMV infection and matching HLA type. General observations from the study: Frequencies of public TCR beta families were cumulated, and this identified carriers of CMV plus the relevant HLA. Predominance within the ex vivo response was attributable to HLA-C-restricted CMV-specific TCR beta clonotypes.

Using its own MiXCR run on the reads, TCRdb lists one record per CDR3 protein. In the table there are 150,000 to 200,000 distinct CDR3 sequences, roughly a fifth of which are singletons. This CDR3 region has 14 residues. The V gene's germline CDR1 is MNHEY and CDR2 SVGEGT. J lost 3 bases, V lost 7 bases, and 7 bases had no gene match. Material for sequencing was PBMCs. The source is a human donor in good health (CMV status not recorded). Some clones in this sample may be carry-over from other donors' samples. V gene TRBV6-2 or TRBV6-3 combines with J gene TRBJ2-3, with TRBD2 identical over 7 bases. In DNA form, the CDR3 reads TGTGCCAGCACGGACACCGGGAGGACAGATACGCAGTATTTT. It yields the protein CASTDTGRTDTQYF.